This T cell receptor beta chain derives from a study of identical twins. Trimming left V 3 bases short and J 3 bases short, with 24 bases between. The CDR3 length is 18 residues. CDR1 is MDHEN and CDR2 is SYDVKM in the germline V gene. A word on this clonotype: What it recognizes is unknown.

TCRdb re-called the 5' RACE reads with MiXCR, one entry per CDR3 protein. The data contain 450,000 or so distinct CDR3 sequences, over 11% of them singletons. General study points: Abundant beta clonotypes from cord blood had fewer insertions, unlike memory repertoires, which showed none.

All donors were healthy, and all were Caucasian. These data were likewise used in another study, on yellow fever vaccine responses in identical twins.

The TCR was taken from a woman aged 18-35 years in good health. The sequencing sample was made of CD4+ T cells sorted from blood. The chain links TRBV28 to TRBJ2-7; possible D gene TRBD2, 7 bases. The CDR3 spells CASSFLVRGGLGRYEQYF. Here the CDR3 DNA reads TGTGCCAGCAGTTTTTTGGTGAGGGGGGGTTTAGGACGCTACGAGCAGTACTTC.